These T cell receptor beta chains were read from a single sample in a study of identical twins. From the 5' RACE reads, TCRdb called clonotypes with MiXCR, one entry per CDR3 protein. Of roughly 630,000 distinct CDR3 sequences in the sample, under 8.5% are singletons; the top ten hold less than 2%. The same data also contributed to another study, on yellow fever vaccine responses in identical twins.

Specimen: PBMCs. These receptors all come from a woman aged 18-29 years in good health. CDR3s include the opening cysteine and the closing phenylalanine or tryptophan. D genes are given only for firm matches. For some rows the clone size is stated as once, few or many, or as a class when expanded; others skip it.

j_call: TRBJ2-7; v_call: TRBV7-2; d_call: NA; clone_size: NA; cdr3_aa: CASSLVGGGGYEQYF; cdr3_nt: TGTGCCAGCAGCTTAGTAGGGGGAGGGGGATACGAGCAGTACTTC
j_call: TRBJ2-1; v_call: TRBV20-1; d_call: TRBD2; clone_size: few; cdr3_aa: CSARAGSGSNEQFF; cdr3_nt: TGCAGTGCCCGAGCGGGGTCCGGATCAAATGAGCAGTTCTTC
j_call: TRBJ1-1; v_call: TRBV7-8; d_call: NA; clone_size: many; cdr3_aa: CASSLVTGEAFF; cdr3_nt: TGTGCCAGCAGCTTAGTTACCGGTGAAGCTTTCTTT
j_call: TRBJ2-2; v_call: TRBV7-8; d_call: TRBD2; clone_size: many; cdr3_aa: CASSLAASGGAITGELFF; cdr3_nt: TGTGCCAGCAGCTTAGCGGCTAGCGGGGGGGCGATCACCGGGGAGCTGTTTTTT
j_call: TRBJ1-2; v_call: TRBV3-1; d_call: TRBD1; clone_size: many; cdr3_aa: CASSWRDSRGYTF; cdr3_nt: TGTGCCAGCAGCTGGCGGGACAGTAGAGGCTACACCTTC
j_call: TRBJ2-5; v_call: TRBV12-3/TRBV12-4; d_call: TRBD2; clone_size: few; cdr3_aa: CASSITSGETQYF; cdr3_nt: TGTGCCAGCAGCATAACTAGCGGAGAGACCCAGTACTTC
j_call: TRBJ2-5; v_call: TRBV2; d_call: NA; clone_size: NA; cdr3_aa: CASSGGVKETQYF; cdr3_nt: TGTGCCAGCAGTGGCGGGGTCAAGGAGACCCAGTACTTC
j_call: TRBJ2-5; v_call: TRBV2; d_call: NA; clone_size: NA; cdr3_aa: CASSEGVGPQETQYF; cdr3_nt: TGTGCCAGCAGTGAAGGCGTGGGACCACAAGAGACCCAGTACTTC
j_call: TRBJ2-1; v_call: TRBV19; d_call: NA; clone_size: few; cdr3_aa: CASSRLAMEYNEQFF; cdr3_nt: TGTGCCAGTAGTAGGCTGGCTATGGAGTACAATGAGCAGTTCTTC
j_call: TRBJ1-2; v_call: TRBV12-3/TRBV12-4; d_call: NA; clone_size: many; cdr3_aa: CATLGGNYGYTF; cdr3_nt: TGTGCCACCTTAGGGGGTAACTATGGCTACACCTTC
j_call: TRBJ1-1; v_call: TRBV14; d_call: NA; clone_size: NA; cdr3_aa: CASSQVYWGGRTEAFF; cdr3_nt: TGTGCCAGCAGCCAAGTTTACTGGGGGGGCAGGACTGAAGCTTTCTTT
j_call: TRBJ2-7; v_call: TRBV7-2; d_call: TRBD1; clone_size: NA; cdr3_aa: CASRKLRGSYEQYF; cdr3_nt: TGTGCCAGCAGGAAACTCAGGGGGTCCTACGAGCAGTACTTC
j_call: TRBJ2-5; v_call: TRBV5-1; d_call: NA; clone_size: many; cdr3_aa: CASSLVAAAQETQYF; cdr3_nt: TGCGCCAGCAGCTTGGTTGCAGCAGCTCAAGAGACCCAGTACTTC
j_call: TRBJ1-1; v_call: TRBV20-1; d_call: TRBD1; clone_size: NA; cdr3_aa: CSASDLPDRENTEAFF; cdr3_nt: TGCAGTGCTAGCGATCTCCCGGACAGGGAGAACACTGAAGCTTTCTTT
j_call: TRBJ1-1; v_call: TRBV5-1; d_call: NA; clone_size: many; cdr3_aa: CASSLLQGYTEAFF; cdr3_nt: TGCGCCAGCAGCTTGTTGCAGGGGTACACTGAAGCTTTCTTT
j_call: TRBJ2-5; v_call: TRBV14; d_call: NA; clone_size: NA; cdr3_aa: CASSQGGRGNGETQYF; cdr3_nt: TGTGCCAGCAGCCAGGGAGGCAGGGGGAACGGAGAGACCCAGTACTTC
j_call: TRBJ1-2; v_call: TRBV20-1; d_call: TRBD1; clone_size: many; cdr3_aa: CSAVGQGYGYTF; cdr3_nt: TGCAGTGCTGTGGGACAGGGCTATGGCTACACCTTC
j_call: TRBJ1-1; v_call: TRBV12-3/TRBV12-4; d_call: NA; clone_size: many; cdr3_aa: CASSSTVNTEAFF; cdr3_nt: TGTGCCAGCAGCTCAACAGTGAACACTGAAGCTTTCTTT
j_call: TRBJ1-4; v_call: TRBV12-3/TRBV12-4; d_call: NA; clone_size: many; cdr3_aa: CASSLARTSTNEKLFF; cdr3_nt: TGTGCCAGCAGTTTAGCGCGGACGTCAACTAATGAAAAACTGTTTTTT
j_call: TRBJ1-1; v_call: TRBV20-1; d_call: NA; clone_size: few; cdr3_aa: CSARGEGLGAFF; cdr3_nt: TGCAGTGCTAGAGGGGAGGGGTTAGGAGCTTTCTTT
j_call: TRBJ1-5; v_call: TRBV14; d_call: NA; clone_size: few; cdr3_aa: CASSPLGRGSNQPQHF; cdr3_nt: TGTGCCAGCAGCCCCCTCGGCCGTGGTAGCAATCAGCCCCAGCATTTT
j_call: TRBJ2-5; v_call: TRBV15; d_call: NA; clone_size: NA; cdr3_aa: CATSRAVTQETQYF; cdr3_nt: TGTGCCACCAGCAGAGCCGTAACTCAAGAGACCCAGTACTTC
j_call: TRBJ2-1; v_call: TRBV25-1; d_call: NA; clone_size: NA; cdr3_aa: CASSDAQQGSSWNEQFF; cdr3_nt: TGTGCCAGCAGTGACGCGCAACAGGGTTCGTCATGGAATGAGCAGTTCTTC
j_call: TRBJ2-1; v_call: TRBV29-1; d_call: NA; clone_size: many; cdr3_aa: CSVVGLYNEQFF; cdr3_nt: TGCAGCGTTGTAGGGCTGTACAATGAGCAGTTCTTC
j_call: TRBJ2-1; v_call: TRBV12-3/TRBV12-4; d_call: TRBD2; clone_size: few; cdr3_aa: CASSRLAGLAGGNEQFF; cdr3_nt: TGTGCCAGCAGTCGCCTAGCAGGACTAGCGGGAGGGAATGAGCAGTTCTTC
j_call: TRBJ2-5; v_call: TRBV20-1; d_call: NA; clone_size: NA; cdr3_aa: CSARGPGTYSF; cdr3_nt: TGCAGTGCTAGGGGCCCAGGGACTTACTCCTTC
j_call: TRBJ2-1; v_call: TRBV18; d_call: TRBD1; clone_size: NA; cdr3_aa: CASSPGTGDLGEQFF; cdr3_nt: TGTGCCAGCTCACCCGGGACAGGGGACCTCGGGGAGCAGTTCTTC
j_call: TRBJ2-5; v_call: TRBV12-3/TRBV12-4; d_call: NA; clone_size: NA; cdr3_aa: CASRDSPGTVGETQYF; cdr3_nt: TGTGCCAGCAGAGACTCCCCCGGGACGGTTGGAGAGACCCAGTACTTC
j_call: TRBJ1-5; v_call: TRBV10-3; d_call: TRBD1; clone_size: few; cdr3_aa: CAIRNRGLNQPQHF; cdr3_nt: TGTGCCATCAGGAACAGGGGACTGAATCAGCCCCAGCATTTT
j_call: TRBJ2-1; v_call: TRBV3-1; d_call: TRBD2; clone_size: NA; cdr3_aa: CASSQATGTSGTYNEQFF; cdr3_nt: TGTGCCAGCAGCCAAGCCACGGGGACTAGCGGTACCTACAATGAGCAGTTCTTC
j_call: TRBJ1-5; v_call: TRBV4-1; d_call: NA; clone_size: few; cdr3_aa: CASSQQPSTSRINQPQHF; cdr3_nt: TGCGCCAGCAGCCAGCAGCCAAGTACGAGCCGTATAAATCAGCCCCAGCATTTT
j_call: TRBJ1-6; v_call: TRBV13; d_call: NA; clone_size: many; cdr3_aa: CASSRENSPLHF; cdr3_nt: TGTGCCAGCAGCCGAGAGAATTCACCCCTCCACTTT
j_call: TRBJ1-6; v_call: TRBV6-1; d_call: TRBD1; clone_size: few; cdr3_aa: CATAVGVGTGVEPLHF; cdr3_nt: TGTGCCACCGCCGTTGGGGTGGGGACAGGGGTTGAACCCCTCCACTTT
j_call: TRBJ2-3; v_call: TRBV24-1; d_call: NA; clone_size: NA; cdr3_aa: CATSDPGPTTDTQYF; cdr3_nt: TGTGCCACCAGTGATCCCGGGCCTACCACAGATACGCAGTATTTT
j_call: TRBJ2-5; v_call: TRBV29-1; d_call: NA; clone_size: NA; cdr3_aa: CSVGGAPKVQYF; cdr3_nt: TGCAGCGTGGGTGGGGCGCCTAAGGTCCAGTACTTC
j_call: TRBJ2-7; v_call: TRBV5-1; d_call: TRBD2; clone_size: NA; cdr3_aa: CASSLSLKREGYEQYF; cdr3_nt: TGCGCCAGCAGCTTGTCCTTAAAGCGGGAGGGTTACGAGCAGTACTTC
j_call: TRBJ1-4; v_call: TRBV12-3/TRBV12-4; d_call: NA; clone_size: many; cdr3_aa: CASSRVTNEKLFF; cdr3_nt: TGTGCCAGCAGTCGGGTAACTAATGAAAAACTGTTTTTT
j_call: TRBJ2-1; v_call: TRBV9; d_call: TRBD2; clone_size: NA; cdr3_aa: CASSLTSGPSMGSNEQFF; cdr3_nt: TGTGCCAGCAGCCTCACTAGCGGGCCATCGATGGGCTCCAATGAGCAGTTCTTC
j_call: TRBJ1-1; v_call: TRBV14; d_call: TRBD1; clone_size: NA; cdr3_aa: CASSQDGDRVSTEAFF; cdr3_nt: TGTGCCAGCAGCCAAGATGGAGACAGGGTTAGTACTGAAGCTTTCTTT
j_call: TRBJ1-3; v_call: TRBV25-1; d_call: NA; clone_size: NA; cdr3_aa: CASTLTGGGNTIYF; cdr3_nt: TGTGCCAGCACCCTGACAGGAGGAGGAAACACCATATATTTT